The source of this TCR beta chain is a study of blood T cell repertoires in COVID-19. On the study more broadly: COVID-19 samples collected from the United States, Italy and Spain covered acute and convalescent phases.

Only in-frame clones appear in the TCRdb table, and some are missing; sequencing was by immunoSEQ multiplex PCR. The sample has approximately 210,000 clones, around 76% seen once. The V gene lost 6 bases and the J gene lost 0 bases, with 16 bases spanning the gap. CDR1 is SGDLS, CDR2 YYNGEE, per germline. The CDR3 length is 17 residues. This chain joins TRBV9 and TRBJ1-6; D not resolved. The receptor was isolated from a woman aged 45-59 years with acute COVID-19. Sequencing was performed on PBMCs or T cells enriched from blood (not recorded which). For the CDR3, the DNA is TGTGCCAGCACCCAGGCCCGGCAGAGCTCCTATAATTCACCCCTCCACTTT. Protein: CASTQARQSSYNSPLHF.